In this sample, the clone carrying this T cell receptor beta chain turned up once. V was clipped by 0 bases and J by 0 bases; unmatched bases: 2. Germline assignment: CDR1 LNHNV and CDR2 YYDKDF (reference sequence). This CDR3 is built from 16 residues. The entry originates in a study of blood T cell repertoires in COVID-19. Study-level background: Two negative PCRs, clearance, or symptom resolution characterized the recovered Cohort 3 donors.

TCRdb's copy holds only in-frame clones and misses some; the assay was immunoSEQ multiplex PCR. The table has about 280,000 clones, 88% seen once. The gene calls are TRBV15 and TRBJ2-5; TRBD2 aligns across 9 bases. Input material: PBMCs or T cells enriched from blood (not recorded which). The receptor was derived from an older woman in a cohort exposed to, infected with or recovered from COVID-19 (not recorded which). The CDR3 is CATSRDTSGYQETQYF. Written as DNA, the CDR3 is TGTGCCACCAGCAGAGATACTAGCGGGTACCAAGAGACCCAGTACTTC.